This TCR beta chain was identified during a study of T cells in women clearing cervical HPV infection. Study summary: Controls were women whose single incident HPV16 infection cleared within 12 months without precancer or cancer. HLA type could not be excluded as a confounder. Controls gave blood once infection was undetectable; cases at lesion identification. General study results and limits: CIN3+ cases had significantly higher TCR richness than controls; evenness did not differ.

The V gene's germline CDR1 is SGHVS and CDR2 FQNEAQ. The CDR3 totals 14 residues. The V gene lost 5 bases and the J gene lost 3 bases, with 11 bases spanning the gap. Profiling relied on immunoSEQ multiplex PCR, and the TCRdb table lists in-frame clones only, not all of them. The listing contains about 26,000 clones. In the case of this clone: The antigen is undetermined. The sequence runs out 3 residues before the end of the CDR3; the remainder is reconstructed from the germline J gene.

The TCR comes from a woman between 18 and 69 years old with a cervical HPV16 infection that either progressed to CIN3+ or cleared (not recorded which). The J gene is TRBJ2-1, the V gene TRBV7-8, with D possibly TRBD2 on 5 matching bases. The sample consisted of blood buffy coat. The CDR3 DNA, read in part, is TGTGCCAGCAGCCACGGGGAAAACTACAATGAG. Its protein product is CASSHGENYNE. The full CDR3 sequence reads CASSHGENYNEQFF.